These 27 T cell receptor beta chains originate from one sample sequenced in a study of CD8+ T cells in alopecia areata. The treatment here: oral pan-JAK inhibitor, 5-10 mg twice daily. Sequencing used cDNA as its template, made by extracting RNA and reverse transcribing it. Produced via immunoSEQ multiplex PCR; TCRdb's table is partial and in-frame only. This table has about 220,000 clones, about 50% appearing once. Sequenced here: CD4+ T cells sorted from blood, sampled at week 4, from a patient treated with tofacitinib. These receptors were collected from a human donor with alopecia areata.

This chain uses TRBV7-6 with TRBJ2-1, with D perhaps TRBD2 (6 bases). Germline CDR1 SGHVS, CDR2 FNYEAQ. Trimming pared 0 bases from V and 0 bases from J, leaving 9 bases between. The CDR3 runs to 16 residues. This chain's CDR3 is CASSLAVLASYNEQFF. CDR3 sequence (DNA): TGTGCCAGCAGCTTAGCCGTACTAGCCTCCTACAATGAGCAGTTCTTC. The full variable domain, completed using reference TRBV7-6 and TRBJ2-1, is GAGVSQSPRYKVTKRGQDVALRCDPISGHVSLYWYRQALGQGPEFLTYFNYEAQQDKSGLPNDRFSAERPEGSISTLTIQRTEQRDSAMYRCASSLAVLASYNEQFFGPGTRLTVL.

The CDR3 region has the DNA TGTGCCAGCAGTTACATGGGCGCAGTCAATCAGCCCCAGCATTTT. This translates into CASSYMGAVNQPQHF. This sequence joins TRBV6-6 and TRBJ1-5; no reliable D call. The germline CDR1 and CDR2 sequences are MNHNY and SVGAGI (reference sequence). This CDR3 region has 15 residues. Trimming stripped 2 bases from V and 3 bases from J, with 11 bases between.

The chain carries TRBV30 and TRBJ1-6, with D hard to call. The CDR3 contains 15 residues. Per germline, CDR1 GTSNPN and CDR2 SVGIG (reference sequence). V was pared by 5 bases and J by 0 bases, with 11 bases between. The CDR3 protein is CAWGDQSSYNSPLHF. As DNA, the CDR3 is TGTGCCTGGGGTGACCAGAGCTCCTATAATTCACCCCTCCACTTT.

This rearrangement joins TRBV30 to TRBJ2-2; TRBD2 might be the D (5 bases). Trimming removed 3 bases at V and 4 bases at J, with 9 bases between. CDR1 is GTSNPN, CDR2 SVGIG, per germline (reference sequence). This CDR3 comprises 13 residues. Here the CDR3 reads CAWREGSTGELFF. The CDR3 bases are TGTGCCTGGAGAGAGGGAAGCACCGGGGAGCTGTTTTTT.

The chain carries TRBV15 and TRBJ1-1; D unclear. Looked up from germline, CDR1 is LNHNV and CDR2 is YYDKDF (reference sequence). The germline V and J ends were trimmed by 1 base and 8 bases, with 14 bases remaining between them. The CDR3 totals 14 residues. The DNA of the CDR3 is TGTGCCACCAGCAGAGGATCGGCAGGCCGGGAAGCTTTCTTT. Translation gives CATSRGSAGREAFF.

This clone has only a few counts. The chain has TRBV7-2 and TRBJ1-3; perhaps TRBD1 as D (5 bases). Germline loops: CDR1 SGHTA, CDR2 FQGNSA. V lost 4 bases, J lost 4 bases, and 14 bases lay in between. CDR3 size: 15 residues. In DNA form, the CDR3 reads TGTGCCAGCAGCTCGAATCGGGGGGACGGAAACACCATATATTTT. It is translated as CASSSNRGDGNTIYF.

The V gene is TRBV18, the J gene TRBJ2-5; possibly TRBD1 for D (6 bases). The CDR3 is 16 amino acids. Germline V gives CDR1 KGHSH, CDR2 LQKENI. Trimming removed 2 bases from V and 2 bases from J, with 15 bases in between. CDR3 amino acids: CASSPIPGTIQETQYF. The CDR3 region has the DNA TGTGCCAGCTCACCAATCCCCGGGACAATACAAGAGACCCAGTACTTC.

The V call is TRBV4-3, the J call TRBJ1-1, with D possibly matching TRBD1 (5 bases). CDR1 and CDR2 from the germline V gene are LGHNA and YSLEER. V was trimmed by 2 bases and J by 4 bases, leaving 14 bases between them. CDR3 size: 15 residues. In DNA form, the CDR3 reads TGCGCCAGCAGCCAATTCGGGGGAAGAGGCACTGAAGCTTTCTTT. Its protein product is CASSQFGGRGTEAFF.

The chain employs TRBV5-6 and TRBJ2-7; 8 bases are a match to TRBD1. Losses at the gene ends were 6 bases for V and 5 bases for J; bases not matched to a gene: 7. CDR3 length: 13 residues. Looked up from germline, CDR1 is SGHDT and CDR2 is YYEEEE. The CDR3 is CASKSTGEDEQYF. The DNA for the CDR3 is TGTGCCAGCAAGTCGACAGGGGAGGACGAGCAGTACTTC.

V and J are TRBV30 and TRBJ1-5; TRBD1 agrees at 8 bases. The CDR3 has 13 amino acids. Germline loops: CDR1 GTSNPN, CDR2 SVGIG (reference sequence). With V trimmed by 3 bases and J by 6 bases, 4 bases remained unmatched. The CDR3 DNA reads as TGTGCCTGGAGCATCACAGGGGGTCAGCCCCAGCATTTT. This sequence encodes CAWSITGGQPQHF.

A single count supports this clone. The chain employs TRBV29-1 and TRBJ2-1; unclear D gene. This CDR3 has 13 amino acids. Germline V CDR1 and CDR2: SQVTM, ANQGSEA. V dropped 4 bases and J dropped 9 bases, with 16 bases sitting between them. CDR3 coding DNA: TGCAGCGTTGGCGCCCCACTAAGCCGTGAGCAGTTCTTC. It codes for CSVGAPLSREQFF.

Concerning this clone: The sample carries other DNA sequences with the same CDR3. The chain recombines TRBV4-3 with TRBJ2-3; 8 bases align to TRBD2. Germline values: CDR1 LGHNA, CDR2 YSLEER. The CDR3 totals 17 residues. V dropped 0 bases and J dropped 1; count of bases not matched to a gene: 6. DNA for the CDR3: TGCGCCAGCAGCCAAGATCCCAGCGGGGGACGCACAGATACGCAGTATTTT. Its protein is CASSQDPSGGRTDTQYF.

This clone came up a few times. The chain recombines TRBV2 with TRBJ2-3; D call uncertain. This CDR3 has 14 residues. CDR1 and CDR2 (germline): SNHLY, FYNNEI. With 10 bases removed from V and 1 base from J, the gap between germline ends came to 15 bases. The CDR3 region is CATMQVSGTDTQYF. In DNA form, the CDR3 reads TGTGCCACCATGCAGGTCTCCGGCACAGATACGCAGTATTTT.

The chain is built from TRBV10-3 and TRBJ2-3, with 8 bases identical to TRBD2. CDR1 is ENHRY and CDR2 is SYGVKD in the germline V gene. After removal of 10 bases from V and 2 bases from J, the junction contained 14 bases not matched to a gene. CDR3 size: 16 residues. CDR3 DNA: TGTGCCACATCATACCCAGCTAGCGGGTTCACAGATACGCAGTATTTT. Its protein product is CATSYPASGFTDTQYF.

This clone has a handful of counts. This chain joins TRBV28 and TRBJ1-6; D gene ambiguous. Germline V gene data show CDR1 as MDHEN and CDR2 as SYDVKM. The length of the CDR3 is 16 residues. Between the trimmed V and J ends, which lost 5 bases and 3 bases, there was a span of 14 bases. CDR3 amino acids: CASSPLSLIYNSPLHF. CDR3 in DNA: TGTGCCAGCAGTCCTTTATCACTGATCTATAATTCACCCCTCCACTTT.

The chain employs TRBV10-3 and TRBJ1-1; TRBD1 is a possible D gene (5 bases). The CDR3 covers 14 residues. From germline, CDR1 is ENHRY and CDR2 SYGVKD. Between the trimmed V and J ends, which lost 0 bases and 5 bases, there was a span of 10 bases. CDR3 amino acids: CAISESTGETEAFF. The DNA of the CDR3 is TGTGCCATCAGTGAGTCGACGGGGGAGACTGAAGCTTTCTTT.

This clone was seen a few times. This chain joins TRBV6-6 and TRBJ1-6; 7 bases are a match to TRBD1. The germline V gene has CDR1 MNHNY and CDR2 SVGAGI (reference sequence). V was clipped by 5 bases and J by 10 bases; unmatched bases: 14. The CDR3 has 16 residues. The CDR3 DNA is TGTGCCAGCAGTATAAAAACAGGGGCCTCCGGGTCACCCCTCCACTTT. Translation gives CASSIKTGASGSPLHF.

The chain recombines TRBV30 with TRBJ1-3; D not certain. This CDR3 has 12 amino acids. Trimming removed 1 base at V and 3 bases at J, with 4 bases between. The germline CDR1 and CDR2 sequences are GTSNPN and SVGIG (reference sequence). CDR3 loop: CAWSEGGNTIYF. The CDR3 region has the DNA TGTGCCTGGAGTGAGGGTGGAAACACCATATATTTT.

V gene TRBV29-1 combines with J gene TRBJ1-1; D remains unclear. V was clipped by 6 bases and J by 8 bases, with 16 bases between them. CDR3 length: 12 residues. CDR1 and CDR2 (germline): SQVTM, ANQGSEA. The CDR3 DNA reads as TGCAGCGTCCAAAACGGGCCAGGCGAAGCTTTCTTT. Its translation: CSVQNGPGEAFF. Together with reference TRBV29-1 and TRBJ1-1, the CDR3 gives the full variable domain: SAVISQKPSRDICQRGTSLTIQCQVDSQVTMMFWYRQQPGQSLTLIATANQGSEATYESGFVIDKFPISRPNLTFSTLTVSNMSPEDSSIYLCSVQNGPGEAFFGQGTRLTVV.

The J gene is TRBJ1-1, the V gene TRBV7-2; 7 nucleotides align to TRBD1. CDR1 and CDR2 (germline): SGHTA, FQGNSA. The CDR3 has 15 amino acids. V was pared by 5 bases and J by 6 bases, with 12 bases of the junction left unmatched. The CDR3 loop reads CASSPTSRTGAEAFF. The CDR3 DNA sequence: TGTGCCAGCAGCCCTACGTCGCGTACAGGGGCTGAAGCTTTCTTT. Full variable domain (outside the CDR3, taken from reference TRBV7-2 and TRBJ1-1): GAGVSQSPSNKVTEKGKDVELRCDPISGHTALYWYRQSLGQGLEFLIYFQGNSAPDKSGLPSDRFSAERTGGSVSTLTIQRTQQEDSAVYLCASSPTSRTGAEAFFGQGTRLTVV.

The CDR3 spells CASSFLENYNSPLHF. DNA for the CDR3: TGTGCCAGCAGCTTCCTCGAAAACTATAATTCACCCCTCCACTTT. The chain carries TRBV5-6 and TRBJ1-6; D is uncertain. The ends were cut back, 2 bases at V and 3 bases at J, with 9 bases in the middle. Germline V gene lookup returns CDR1 SGHDT and CDR2 YYEEEE. The CDR3 totals 15 residues.

The rearrangement joins TRBV4-3 to TRBJ2-3; 12 bases map to TRBD2. This CDR3 region has 16 residues. V was clipped by 4 bases and J by 2 bases; unmatched bases: 4. Germline assignment: CDR1 LGHNA and CDR2 YSLEER. The DNA for the CDR3 is TGCGCCAGCAGCCCGACTAGCGGGGGTACCACAGATACGCAGTATTTT. Encoded protein: CASSPTSGGTTDTQYF.

The chain uses TRBV7-2 and TRBJ2-1, with a possible D match to TRBD1 (6 bases). The CDR3 runs 13 residues. The germline V and J ends were trimmed by 2 bases and 9 bases, with 11 bases remaining between them. Per the germline V gene, CDR1 is SGHTA and CDR2 is FQGNSA. Here the CDR3 reads CASSLPNRAEQFF. The CDR3 DNA reads TGTGCCAGCAGCTTACCCAACAGGGCTGAGCAGTTCTTC.

This clone appeared a few times. This sequence joins TRBV19 and TRBJ1-1; 12 bases map to TRBD1. The V segment lost 5 bases and the J segment 3 bases; nucleotides outside the gene matches: 7. Germline V lookup: CDR1 LNHDA, CDR2 SQIVND (reference sequence). The CDR3 consists of 16 residues. The CDR3 bases are TGTGCCAGTAGTCCCCGGGACAGGGGGCGAGACACTGAAGCTTTCTTT. This sequence encodes CASSPRDRGRDTEAFF. Using reference TRBV19 and TRBJ1-1 for the parts outside the CDR3, the full variable domain is DGGITQSPKYLFRKEGQNVTLSCEQNLNHDAMYWYRQDPGQGLRLIYYSQIVNDFQKGDIAEGYSVSREKKESFPLTVTSAQKNPTAFYLCASSPRDRGRDTEAFFGQGTRLTVV.

The J gene is TRBJ1-1, the V gene TRBV27; maybe TRBD1 (6 bases). Germline CDR1 MNHEY, CDR2 SMNVEV (reference sequence). The length of the CDR3 is 14 residues. Trimming removed 5 bases from V and 5 bases from J, with 15 bases in between. The CDR3 DNA is TGTGCCAGCAGTATCTACCAGGGGACGACTGAAGCTTTCTTT. As protein: CASSIYQGTTEAFF.

In this sample, this clone turned up a few times. V usage is TRBV27 and J usage is TRBJ1-1, with no clear D. Trimming shortened V by 5 bases and J by 0 bases, and 7 bases separated the two germline ends. CDR3 length: 13 residues. Germline V gene data show CDR1 as MNHEY and CDR2 as SMNVEV (reference sequence). The CDR3 region is CASSKDVNTEAFF. DNA of the CDR3: TGTGCCAGCAGTAAAGACGTGAACACTGAAGCTTTCTTT.

This sequence joins TRBV29-1 and TRBJ2-5; 7 nucleotides line up with TRBD1. This CDR3 region has 13 residues. Per germline, CDR1 SQVTM and CDR2 ANQGSEA. The J segment lost 5 bases and the V segment lost 5 bases, leaving 8 bases of the junction unmatched. The CDR3 spells CSVTTGTGETQYF. DNA for the CDR3: TGCAGCGTTACGACAGGGACGGGGGAGACCCAGTACTTC.